Presented here are 11 T cell receptor beta chains from one specimen sequenced in a study of shared clonotypes between healthy human individuals (dated by TCRdb to 2020 to 2021). Library construction relied on the immunoSEQ multiplex PCR assay. TCRdb re-hosts the immuneACCESS table, in-frame sequences only. Its copies lack some clones; in the studies checked, an unresolved V gene accounts for under half of them, and the cause for the rest is not known. The sample yields some 240,000 clones; about 65% were counted once. Roughly 11% of the sample goes to the ten largest clones. The sequencing input was memory CD4+ T cells sorted from blood. Per the publication, the cell subset or site label means: CD45RA-negative fraction. The receptor source for this set is a man between 25 and 39 years old in good health.

The chain is built from TRBV5-1 and TRBJ1-1, with 10 bases fitting TRBD1. CDR1 and CDR2 from the germline V gene are SGHRS and YFSETQ. V shed 6 bases and J 3 bases; nucleotides not matched to a gene: 8. The length of the CDR3 is 15 residues. As DNA, the CDR3 is TGCGCCAGCACCAAATCCGGGACAGGGGACACTGAAGCTTTCTTT. Encoded protein: CASTKSGTGDTEAFF. Full variable domain (remainder filled in from reference TRBV5-1 and TRBJ1-1): KAGVTQTPRYLIKTRGQQVTLSCSPISGHRSVSWYQQTPGQGLQFLFEYFSETQRNKGNFPGRFSGRQFSNSRSEMNVSTLELGDSALYLCASTKSGTGDTEAFFGQGTRLTVV.

This clone was recorded many times. This rearrangement joins TRBV6-1 to TRBJ1-5, with TRBD1 matching 9 bases. This CDR3 is built from 15 residues. CDR1 and CDR2 from the germline V gene are MNHNS and SASEGT. Unmatched junction bases numbered 3, after V lost 1 base and J lost 5 bases. DNA for the CDR3: TGTGCCAGCAGTGAAGGGACAGGGGCATATCAGCCCCAGCATTTT. It is translated as CASSEGTGAYQPQHF.

The chain combines TRBV2 with TRBJ1-2; no clear D. Trimming took 5 bases from V and 6 from J, leaving 13 bases between them. CDR1 SNHLY and CDR2 FYNNEI come from the germline V gene. The CDR3 contains 13 residues. CDR3 residues: CASSTTDWDGYTF. The CDR3 nucleotides are TGTGCCAGCAGTACGACGGATTGGGATGGCTACACCTTC.

The chain uses TRBV15 and TRBJ2-7; 7 positions match TRBD1. Germline CDR1 reads LNHNV; CDR2 reads YYDKDF (reference sequence). Trimming took 3 bases from V and 0 from J; bases not matched to a gene: 11. This CDR3 spans 17 amino acids. The DNA for the CDR3 is TGTGCCACCAGCAGCCTCAAGTCGGCAGGGGGCTCCTACGAGCAGTACTTC. Amino acid sequence: CATSSLKSAGGSYEQYF.

This rearrangement joins TRBV5-5 to TRBJ1-2; tentatively, D is TRBD1 (5 bases). The germline V and J ends were trimmed by 0 bases and 3 bases, with 12 bases remaining between them. The CDR3 length is 15 residues. Germline V gene sequence: CDR1 SGHKS, CDR2 YYEKEE (reference sequence). CDR3 sequence reads: CASSLEAARDYGYTF. The CDR3 bases are TGTGCCAGCAGCTTGGAAGCCGCCAGGGACTATGGCTACACCTTC.

V and J are TRBV7-2 and TRBJ1-1; D is ambiguous. The CDR3 extends over 18 amino acids. V was shortened by 5 bases and J by 0 bases, with 22 bases between the two germline ends. CDR1 and CDR2 (germline): SGHTA, FQGNSA. This CDR3 is CASSVIKGKGHMNTEAFF. In DNA form, the CDR3 reads TGTGCCAGCAGCGTTATCAAAGGAAAAGGGCACATGAACACTGAAGCTTTCTTT.

V gene TRBV5-6 combines with J gene TRBJ2-7; no firm D call. Germline CDR1 is SGHDT and CDR2 is YYEEEE. V shed 2 bases and J shed 3 bases, with 15 bases lying between them. This CDR3 has 15 residues. For the CDR3, the DNA is TGTGCCAGCAGCTTTCGTTCAGAGCCTTACTACGAGCAGTACTTC. Residues: CASSFRSEPYYEQYF.

The chain is built from TRBV7-2 and TRBJ2-2; D not resolved. Germline V gene lookup returns CDR1 SGHTA and CDR2 FQGNSA. This CDR3 contains 14 residues. Trimming shortened V by 4 bases and J by 5 bases, and 11 bases separated the two germline ends. The CDR3 coding sequence is TGTGCCAGCAGCTCACACGGGTGGACCGGGGAGCTGTTTTTT. Its protein is CASSSHGWTGELFF.

The V call is TRBV5-1, the J call TRBJ2-6; no clear D. This CDR3 is 15 amino acids long. CDR1 is SGHRS and CDR2 is YFSETQ in the germline V gene. V was clipped by 6 bases and J by 1 base, with 11 bases between them. The chain's CDR3 is CASTSPGSGANVLTF. CDR3 coding DNA: TGCGCCAGCACCTCGCCAGGATCTGGGGCCAACGTCCTGACTTTC. Supplemented by reference TRBV5-1 and TRBJ2-6, the full variable domain reads KAGVTQTPRYLIKTRGQQVTLSCSPISGHRSVSWYQQTPGQGLQFLFEYFSETQRNKGNFPGRFSGRQFSNSRSEMNVSTLELGDSALYLCASTSPGSGANVLTFGAGSRLTVL.

This chain joins TRBV28 and TRBJ1-2; 9 bases match TRBD1. Germline lookup yields CDR1 MDHEN and CDR2 SYDVKM. The CDR3 consists of 13 residues. The ends lost 6 bases at V and 5 bases at J; junction bases unmatched: 4. The CDR3 DNA reads TGTGCCAGCAGCCGGGACAGGGAATATGGCTACACCTTC. It specifies CASSRDREYGYTF.

This chain connects TRBV5-5 to TRBJ1-5; D uncertain. Germline CDR1 reads SGHKS; CDR2 reads YYEKEE (reference sequence). The CDR3 runs 15 residues. V was trimmed by 1 base and J by 5 bases, leaving 13 bases between them. DNA of the CDR3: TGTGCCAGCAGCTTGATCGGGCAGCCACATCAGCCCCAGCATTTT. Translation: CASSLIGQPHQPQHF. Using reference TRBV5-5 and TRBJ1-5 for the parts outside the CDR3, the full variable domain is DAGVTQSPTHLIKTRGQQVTLRCSPISGHKSVSWYQQVLGQGPQFIFQYYEKEERGRGNFPDRFSARQFPNYSSELNVNALLLGDSALYLCASSLIGQPHQPQHFGDGTRLSIL.